The 24 T cell receptor beta chains below all came from one sample that was sequenced in a study of cytomegalovirus exposure and HLA in healthy donors. The protocol was immunoSEQ multiplex PCR, while the TCRdb copy is restricted to in-frame clones and leaves out a portion. Here the sample spans 110,000 or so clones, about 82% being singletons. Sequenced material: PBMCs. The receptors shown here come from a man younger than 30 in good health and CMV-seronegative.

The J gene is TRBJ1-4, the V gene TRBV15; 7 bases match TRBD1. Germline CDR1 reads LNHNV; CDR2 reads YYDKDF (reference sequence). V was pared by 1 base and J by 4 bases, with 12 bases of the junction left unmatched. This CDR3 is built from 18 residues. CDR3 in amino acids: CATSRAFNRGEGNEKLFF. In DNA, the CDR3 is TGTGCCACCAGCAGAGCCTTTAACAGGGGCGAGGGTAATGAAAAACTGTTTTTT.

The chain combines TRBV19 with TRBJ1-2; D ambiguous. The CDR3 runs to 13 residues. V lost 5 bases and J 6 bases, leaving 13 bases between the germline ends. Per the germline V gene, CDR1 is LNHDA and CDR2 is SQIVND (reference sequence). In nucleotides, the CDR3 is TGTGCCAGTAGTGTCGGCGGGCTAAATGGCTACACCTTC. Its translation: CASSVGGLNGYTF. Combining the CDR3 with reference TRBV19 and TRBJ1-2 gives the whole variable domain DGGITQSPKYLFRKEGQNVTLSCEQNLNHDAMYWYRQDPGQGLRLIYYSQIVNDFQKGDIAEGYSVSREKKESFPLTVTSAQKNPTAFYLCASSVGGLNGYTFGSGTRLTVV.

V usage is TRBV6-5 and J usage is TRBJ1-3; no definite D call. Trimming pared 6 bases from V and 1 base from J, leaving 10 bases between. From germline, CDR1 is MNHEY and CDR2 SVGAGI. The CDR3 has 14 residues. The DNA of the CDR3 is TGTGCCAGCAGACCCTTACAATCTGGAAACACCATATATTTT. Translating gives CASRPLQSGNTIYF.

The chain has TRBV7-9 and TRBJ2-2; TRBD2 aligns across 15 bases. The CDR3 extends over 18 amino acids. Germline V gives CDR1 SEHNR, CDR2 FQNEAQ (reference sequence). The V segment lost 5 bases and the J segment 0 bases; nucleotides outside the gene matches: 4. The CDR3 here is CASSVGTSGGPNTGELFF. CDR3 coding DNA: TGTGCCAGCAGCGTTGGGACTAGCGGGGGGCCGAACACCGGGGAGCTGTTTTTT.

The chain has TRBV27 and TRBJ2-2; TRBD2 is a possible D gene (5 bases). V gave up 3 bases and J gave up 4 bases, with 15 bases separating them. The CDR3 totals 16 residues. The germline V gene has CDR1 MNHEY and CDR2 SMNVEV (reference sequence). The CDR3 region is CASSFSRGSGTGELFF. The CDR3 bases are TGTGCCAGCAGTTTCTCCCGGGGAAGTGGCACCGGGGAGCTGTTTTTT.

This clone came up once. The V and J genes are TRBV6-5 and TRBJ1-5; D is perhaps TRBD1 (6 bases). V lost 7 bases, J lost 4 bases, and 17 bases lay in between. CDR3 length equals 15 residues. The germline gives CDR1 MNHEY, CDR2 SVGAGI. Written as DNA, the CDR3 is TGTGCCAGCACCAAGGGGGGGGAGAGGAATCAGCCCCAGCATTTT. Protein: CASTKGGERNQPQHF.

For this clone: A much larger clone differs from this one at a single base, so this may be a read error. The chain recombines TRBV9 with TRBJ1-1, with TRBD1 matching 8 bases. Germline CDR1 is SGDLS and CDR2 is YYNGEE. The CDR3 has 14 residues. Unmatched junction bases numbered 5, after V lost 3 bases and J lost 4 bases. CDR3 sequence (DNA): TGTGCCAGCAGCGCGGACAGGGCGATCACTGAAGCTTTCTTT. It is translated as CASSADRAITEAFF.

The genes are TRBV4-2 and TRBJ2-7; the match to TRBD2 covers 11 bases. Looked up from germline, CDR1 is LGHNA and CDR2 is YNFKEQ. The length of the CDR3 is 18 residues. After removal of 0 bases from V and 0 bases from J, the junction contained 7 bases not matched to a gene. The CDR3 coding sequence is TGTGCCAGCAGCCAAGAGGTGACTAGCGGGGCCTACTCCTACGAGCAGTACTTC. Translating gives CASSQEVTSGAYSYEQYF.

This clone showed up just a few times. The gene calls are TRBV18 and TRBJ2-7; TRBD1 matches 9 bases. V lost 8 bases, J lost 2 bases, and 10 bases stayed unmatched. Germline values: CDR1 KGHSH, CDR2 LQKENI. This CDR3 has 15 amino acids. DNA for the CDR3: TGTGCCAGCGCCTACAAAGGGACAGGGCCCTACGAGCAGTACTTC. This gives the protein CASAYKGTGPYEQYF.

The V and J genes are TRBV5-1 and TRBJ2-1, with 9 bases fitting TRBD2. From germline, CDR1 is SGHRS and CDR2 YFSETQ. CDR3 length equals 15 residues. The ends lost 0 bases at V and 10 bases at J; junction bases unmatched: 8. Here the CDR3 reads CASSLVGTSSTEQFF. CDR3 nucleotide sequence: TGCGCCAGCAGCTTGGTGGGGACTAGCTCCACGGAGCAGTTCTTC.

CDR3 residues: CASTLGTGSSYNEQFF. CDR3 bases: TGTGCCAGTACCCTTGGGACAGGGAGCTCCTACAATGAGCAGTTCTTC. The gene calls are TRBV19 and TRBJ2-1; 9 bases agree with TRBD1. Germline CDR1 is LNHDA and CDR2 is SQIVND (reference sequence). This CDR3 has 16 amino acids. The V segment lost 7 bases and the J segment 0 bases; nucleotides outside the gene matches: 7.

V and J are TRBV7-2 and TRBJ1-2, with 10 bases aligning to TRBD1. Germline V gene sequence: CDR1 SGHTA, CDR2 FQGNSA. This CDR3 is built from 14 residues. The V gene end was trimmed by 4 bases and the J gene end by 14 bases; junction bases not matched to a gene: 13. The CDR3 sequence is CASSSPGTGAERTF. DNA of the CDR3: TGTGCCAGCAGCTCCCCCGGGACAGGGGCAGAGAGGACCTTC.

The chain joins TRBV29-1 to TRBJ1-2; the D gene is possibly TRBD1 (5 bases). Trimming pared 1 base from V and 4 bases from J, leaving 7 bases between. This CDR3 is 12 amino acids long. Germline V CDR1 and CDR2: SQVTM, ANQGSEA. The CDR3 loop reads CSVEGQGYGYTF. CDR3 bases: TGCAGCGTTGAAGGGCAGGGCTATGGCTACACCTTC.

The chain joins TRBV2 to TRBJ2-7; D not resolved. In germline, CDR1 is SNHLY, CDR2 FYNNEI. V dropped 7 bases and J dropped 2 bases, with 6 bases sitting between them. This CDR3 spans 11 amino acids. This chain's CDR3 is CASTNAYEQYF. The CDR3 DNA is TGTGCCAGCACTAACGCCTACGAGCAGTACTTC. Full variable domain (rest looked up from reference TRBV2 and TRBJ2-7): EPEVTQTPSHQVTQMGQEVILRCVPISNHLYFYWYRQILGQKVEFLVSFYNNEISEKSEIFDDQFSVERPDGSNFTLKIRSTKLEDSAMYFCASTNAYEQYFGPGTRLTVT.

This clone has a single count. The V gene is TRBV6-4, the J gene TRBJ1-1; 9 nucleotides line up with TRBD1. V trimming: 0 bases; J trimming: 4 bases; junction bases outside the gene matches: 3. CDR3 size: 15 residues. CDR1 is MRHNA and CDR2 is SNTAGT in the germline V gene. CDR3 sequence reads: CASSDSGQGSTEAFF. Written as DNA, the CDR3 is TGTGCCAGCAGTGACTCGGGACAGGGATCCACTGAAGCTTTCTTT.

The V and J genes are TRBV30 and TRBJ2-7; D perhaps matches TRBD2 (6 bases). V was clipped by 0 bases and J by 3 bases, with 15 bases between them. This CDR3 is 15 amino acids long. Germline CDR1 is GTSNPN and CDR2 is SVGIG (reference sequence). The CDR3 coding sequence is TGTGCCTGGAGTGTACCTCTGGCGGGGAACTACGAGCAGTACTTC. This translates into CAWSVPLAGNYEQYF.

The chain employs TRBV29-1 and TRBJ1-2; 7 bases fit TRBD1. The CDR3 is 15 residues long. The germline V gene encodes CDR1 SQVTM and CDR2 ANQGSEA. V was pared by 7 bases and J by 1 base, with 12 bases of the junction left unmatched. The CDR3 DNA reads TGCAGCGCCGAGGGGACAGACACCCTTAACTATGGCTACACCTTC. Amino acid sequence: CSAEGTDTLNYGYTF. Full variable domain (rest looked up from reference TRBV29-1 and TRBJ1-2): SAVISQKPSRDICQRGTSLTIQCQVDSQVTMMFWYRQQPGQSLTLIATANQGSEATYESGFVIDKFPISRPNLTFSTLTVSNMSPEDSSIYLCSAEGTDTLNYGYTFGSGTRLTVV.

DNA for the CDR3: TGTGCTAGTGGTTTGGTAACCGGGACAGGGATCGAGGCCACTGAAGCTTTCTTT. Its protein product is CASGLVTGTGIEATEAFF. The chain combines TRBV12-5 with TRBJ1-1; the match to TRBD1 covers 9 bases. Looked up from germline, CDR1 is LGHNT and CDR2 is FRNRAP. The CDR3 is made up of 18 amino acids. V lost 0 bases and J lost 4; bases outside the gene matches: 12.

The chain employs TRBV7-6 and TRBJ2-2; maybe TRBD2 (6 bases). CDR1 and CDR2 (germline): SGHVS, FNYEAQ. Trimming removed 6 bases at V and 2 bases at J, with 16 bases between. The CDR3 spans 16 residues. In nucleotides, the CDR3 is TGTGCCAGCAGTCGCACCGGGACTCCTAACACCGGGGAGCTGTTTTTT. It is translated as CASSRTGTPNTGELFF.

The V and J genes are TRBV30 and TRBJ1-5; no clear D. The CDR3 runs to 14 residues. Trimming left V 1 base short and J 0 bases short, with 7 bases between. The germline gives CDR1 GTSNPN, CDR2 SVGIG (reference sequence). The DNA of the CDR3 is TGTGCCTGGAGTGCAGGAAATAGCAATCAGCCCCAGCATTTT. Translated: CAWSAGNSNQPQHF.

The chain has TRBV6-6 and TRBJ1-6, with TRBD1 as a possible D gene (6 bases). The CDR3 runs to 15 residues. The germline V and J ends were trimmed by 6 bases and 6 bases, with 15 bases remaining between them. From germline, CDR1 is MNHNY and CDR2 SVGAGI (reference sequence). The CDR3 sequence is CASRGGHHGNSPLHF. In nucleotides, the CDR3 is TGTGCCAGCAGGGGGGGGCACCATGGTAATTCACCCCTCCACTTT.

V usage is TRBV11-2 and J usage is TRBJ2-5; 7 bases agree with TRBD1. The CDR3 covers 13 residues. The J segment lost 5 bases and the V segment lost 6 bases, leaving 6 bases of the junction unmatched. From germline, CDR1 is SGHAT and CDR2 FQNNGV. CDR3 DNA sequence: TGTGCCAGCAGACATACAGGGGACGAGACCCAGTACTTC. Translation: CASRHTGDETQYF.

J is TRBJ1-2 and V is TRBV25-1, with TRBD1 as a possible D gene (6 bases). CDR1 and CDR2 from the germline V gene are MGHDK and SYGVNS. CDR3 length: 11 amino acids. Trimming removed 8 bases from V and 4 bases from J, with 8 bases in between. CDR3 in amino acids: CASEGGYGYTF. DNA of the CDR3: TGTGCCAGCGAAGGGGGCTATGGCTACACCTTC.

V usage is TRBV18 and J usage is TRBJ1-3; D remains unclear. The CDR3 has 17 residues. The germline V gene has CDR1 KGHSH and CDR2 LQKENI. The ends were cut back, 0 bases at V and 1 base at J, with 13 bases in the middle. This CDR3 reads CASSPPPGPMSGNTIYF. CDR3 coding DNA: TGTGCCAGCTCACCACCCCCAGGTCCTATGTCTGGAAACACCATATATTTT. The entire variable domain, with the rest obtained from reference TRBV18 and TRBJ1-3, is as follows: NAGVMQNPRHLVRRRGQEARLRCSPMKGHSHVYWYRQLPEEGLKFMVYLQKENIIDESGMPKERFSAEFPKEGPSILRIQQVVRGDSAAYFCASSPPPGPMSGNTIYFGEGSWLTVV.